Listed below are T cell receptor beta chains from one sample, sequenced in a study of Ad26.COV2.S vaccination and SARS-CoV-2 variants. TCRdb's table, derived via immunoSEQ multiplex PCR, lists solely in-frame clones and lacks some. The repertoire holds about 98,000 clones, with around 81% as singletons. The input for sequencing was peripheral blood, taken after recovery from COVID-19. The receptors originated from a human donor who had recovered from COVID-19. Both conserved end residues are part of each CDR3. Fields, in order: J gene, V gene, clone size, D gene, CDR3 protein, CDR3 DNA. The D gene is left open where the match is weak. Clone size is stated in some rows and not others, as once, few, many or a class when expanded.

>TRBJ2-5|TRBV5-1|medium-sized|TRBD1
CASSDPTGDQETQYF
TGCGCCAGCAGCGACCCTACAGGGGATCAAGAGACCCAGTACTTC
>TRBJ2-2|TRBV24-1|few|TRBD1
CATSDLPSNQNRGGELFF
TGTGCCACCAGTGATTTGCCATCAAATCAAAACAGGGGGGGGGAGCTGTTTTTT
>TRBJ1-1|TRBV28|.|TRBD1
CASSSYDRGGTEAFF
TGTGCCAGCAGTTCCTACGACAGGGGAGGTACTGAAGCTTTCTTT
>TRBJ1-1|TRBV3-1/TRBV3-2|.|.
CASTGKGSDAEAFF
TGTGCCAGCACAGGAAAAGGCAGCGATGCTGAAGCTTTCTTT
>TRBJ2-7|TRBV4-1|.|.
CASSPTQGREQYF
TGCGCCAGCAGCCCGACCCAGGGTCGTGAGCAGTACTTC
>TRBJ1-2|TRBV18|.|.
CASSLGRGASGYTF
TGTGCCAGCTCTCTGGGACGGGGGGCGAGTGGCTACACCTTC
>TRBJ2-7|TRBV7-9|few|.
CASSASGTMSYEQYF
TGTGCCAGCAGCGCCTCAGGGACAATGTCCTACGAGCAGTACTTC
>TRBJ2-7|TRBV7-9|.|.
CASSLSGARAEQYF
TGTGCCAGCAGCTTATCCGGGGCCAGAGCCGAGCAGTACTTC
>TRBJ1-5|TRBV5-5|.|.
CASSPAGGRSQPQHF
TGTGCCAGCAGTCCCGCAGGCGGTCGGTCGCAGCCCCAGCATTTT
>TRBJ1-4|TRBV2|.|.
CASRGPGIFGEKLFF
TGTGCCAGCAGGGGGCCCGGGATCTTCGGTGAAAAACTGTTTTTT
>TRBJ1-3|TRBV4-2|.|TRBD1
CASSRTPSGGPGNTIYF
TGTGCCAGCAGCCGCACGCCCTCAGGGGGCCCTGGAAACACCATATATTTT
>TRBJ2-5|TRBV19|.|.
CASSILPDQETQYF
TGTGCCAGTAGTATACTCCCAGACCAAGAGACCCAGTACTTC
>TRBJ1-2|TRBV6-5|.|.
CASTERAYSNYGYTF
TGTGCCAGCACAGAAAGGGCATACTCTAACTATGGCTACACCTTC
>TRBJ1-4|TRBV5-1|.|.
CASSAGPGGEKLFF
TGCGCCAGCAGCGCGGGCCCCGGCGGTGAAAAACTGTTTTTT
>TRBJ2-1|TRBV19|.|.
CASSMIGRRGAGYNEQFF
TGTGCCAGTAGTATGATCGGTCGTCGAGGGGCTGGCTACAATGAGCAGTTCTTC
>TRBJ2-7|TRBV5-6|.|.
CASSLSWVEAYEQYF
TGTGCCAGCAGCTTGAGTTGGGTTGAGGCCTACGAGCAGTACTTC
>TRBJ1-6|TRBV2|once|TRBD1
CASSPGGRSPLHF
TGTGCCAGCAGTCCAGGGGGCCGCTCACCCCTCCACTTT
>TRBJ1-6|TRBV2|.|.
CASSELRANSPLHF
TGTGCCAGCAGTGAACTCAGGGCCAATTCACCCCTCCACTTT
>TRBJ1-4|TRBV5-4|.|TRBD1
CASSLAPGTGNEKLFF
TGTGCCAGCAGCTTAGCCCCCGGGACAGGGAACGAAAAACTGTTTTTT
>TRBJ1-1|TRBV7-9|.|.
CASSGVGMWAFF
TGTGCCAGCAGTGGTGTGGGGATGTGGGCTTTCTTT
>TRBJ1-2|TRBV5-6|.|.
CASSFGGAFNYGYTF
TGTGCCAGCAGCTTTGGGGGGGCTTTTAACTATGGCTACACCTTC
>TRBJ2-1|TRBV5-1|.|TRBD1
CASSFGTGGDEQFF
TGCGCCAGCAGCTTTGGGACAGGGGGCGATGAGCAGTTCTTC
>TRBJ2-7|TRBV18|.|TRBD2
CASSPPASGNKGEQYF
TGTGCCAGCTCACCACCAGCTAGCGGAAATAAAGGGGAGCAGTACTTC
>TRBJ1-4|TRBV25-1|.|.
CASSEYRAVEEKLFF
TGTGCCAGCAGTGAGTATAGGGCAGTGGAAGAAAAACTGTTTTTT
>TRBJ2-5|TRBV2|.|TRBD1
CASSPGQGTQETQYF
TGTGCCAGCAGTCCGGGACAGGGGACCCAAGAGACCCAGTACTTC
>TRBJ2-2|TRBV4-2|.|.
CASSQDPPGLHTGELFF
TGTGCCAGCAGCCAAGATCCTCCCGGACTCCACACCGGGGAGCTGTTTTTT
>TRBJ2-7|TRBV29-1|.|.
CSVDLAGDYEQYF
TGCAGCGTTGATCTAGCCGGTGACTACGAGCAGTACTTC
>TRBJ2-6|TRBV3-1/TRBV3-2|.|TRBD2
CASSLGTSGGAGANVLTF
TGTGCCAGCAGCCTAGGGACTAGCGGGGGGGCAGGGGCCAACGTCCTGACTTTC
>TRBJ2-7|TRBV11-2|once|.
CASSLDSFYEQYF
TGTGCCAGCAGCTTAGACTCCTTCTACGAGCAGTACTTC
>TRBJ1-2|TRBV5-1|.|.
CASSLVVVGLDGYTF
TGCGCCAGCAGCTTGGTTGTCGTGGGACTTGATGGCTACACCTTC
>TRBJ1-4|TRBV24-1|.|.
CATSDSQGTSEKLFF
TGTGCCACCAGTGATAGCCAGGGGACTTCTGAAAAACTGTTTTTT
>TRBJ2-3|TRBV7-2|.|.
CASSRGQGGDTQYF
TGTGCCAGCAGCCGTGGGCAGGGTGGAGATACGCAGTATTTT
>TRBJ1-1|TRBV5-4|.|.
CASSSAGQPLKDEAFF
TGTGCCAGCAGCAGCGCGGGGCAGCCTCTGAAGGATGAAGCTTTCTTT
>TRBJ2-1|TRBV4-3|.|.
CASSQDAYEQFF
TGCGCCAGCAGCCAAGACGCATATGAGCAGTTCTTC
>TRBJ1-4|TRBV19|once|.
CASSTLAREEKLFF
TGTGCCAGTAGTACTCTGGCCCGGGAGGAAAAACTGTTTTTT
>TRBJ2-5|TRBV11-3|.|TRBD2
CASSPGLAGVGTQYF
TGTGCCAGCAGCCCCGGACTAGCGGGGGTTGGGACCCAGTACTTC
>TRBJ1-2|TRBV2|few|.
CASSGEYGYTF
TGTGCCAGCAGTGGTGAATATGGCTACACCTTC
>TRBJ2-7|TRBV5-4|few|.
CASSLAANEQYF
TGTGCCAGCAGCTTGGCGGCCAACGAGCAGTACTTC
>TRBJ1-1|TRBV2|few|.
CAPGVGNTEAFF
TGTGCCCCCGGGGTGGGGAACACTGAAGCTTTCTTT
>TRBJ2-7|TRBV11-3|once|.
CASSLGTPGTNSYEQYF
TGTGCCAGCAGCTTAGGCACCCCCGGGACAAACTCCTACGAGCAGTACTTC
>TRBJ2-3|TRBV27|.|.
CASSFAQGRDTQYF
TGTGCCAGCAGTTTCGCACAGGGAAGAGATACGCAGTATTTT
>TRBJ2-3|TRBV7-2|.|TRBD2
CASSPLALGRGDTQYF
TGTGCCAGCAGCCCACTAGCGCTGGGGAGGGGTGATACGCAGTATTTT
>TRBJ1-6|TRBV11-2|few|.
CASSLSQGGAPLHF
TGTGCCAGCAGCTTAAGTCAGGGAGGGGCACCCCTCCACTTT
>TRBJ2-7|TRBV11-1|.|.
CASSLAAGVSYEQYF
TGTGCCAGCAGCTTAGCGGCAGGGGTGTCCTACGAGCAGTACTTC
>TRBJ1-3|TRBV6-5|.|.
CASGLGRAAYTIYF
TGTGCCAGTGGGTTAGGCAGGGCGGCGTACACCATATATTTT
>TRBJ2-1|TRBV3-1/TRBV3-2|once|.
CASSPPRDAINEQFF
TGTGCCAGCAGCCCACCCCGGGACGCAATCAATGAGCAGTTCTTC